This T cell receptor (beta chain) was identified during a study of CD8 T cells in ankylosing spondylitis. Study-wide results and caveats: Prior literature has documented some motif variants in synovial fluid and blood from reactive arthritis. The study identified a TCR beta motif of under ten highly homologous variants that appeared characteristic of ankylosing spondylitis blood. Relatively rare in peripheral blood, disease-linked clones were also CD8+. Significantly higher representation of disease-linked clones was reported for matched ankylosing spondylitis synovial fluid.

Library preparation for TCR beta used quantitative 5'-RACE with molecular barcodes. TCRdb ran MiXCR on the 5' RACE reads and lists one entry per CDR3 protein. The table shows over 700,000 distinct CDR3 sequences, with 15% to 20% occurring only once. Concerning this clonotype itself: The antigen remains undetermined.

Sequencing used blood, either unsorted or a sorted T cell fraction (not recorded which). This TCR derives from a male donor with ankylosing spondylitis.

CDR3 residues: CASSPLAGIYNEQFF. The CDR3 nucleotides are TGTGCCAGCTCACCCCTAGCGGGAATATACAATGAGCAGTTCTTC. The J gene is TRBJ2-1, the V gene TRBV18; 9 bases are a match to TRBD2. V was pared by 3 bases and J by 4 bases, with 4 bases of the junction left unmatched. Looked up from germline, CDR1 is KGHSH and CDR2 is LQKENI. This CDR3 has 15 residues. Full variable domain (missing parts from reference TRBV18 and TRBJ2-1): NAGVMQNPRHLVRRRGQEARLRCSPMKGHSHVYWYRQLPEEGLKFMVYLQKENIIDESGMPKERFSAEFPKEGPSILRIQQVVRGDSAAYFCASSPLAGIYNEQFFGPGTRLTVL.